The 8 T cell receptor beta chains listed next were all sequenced from one sample in a study of PD-L1 blockade in urothelial cancer (dated by TCRdb to between 2016 and 2019). Explained via the paper, the time point label denotes: pretreatment peripheral blood. Library preparation was by the immunoSEQ multiplex PCR assay. The table was pulled from immuneACCESS by TCRdb, which kept in-frame rearrangements only. Such tables lose some clones; where checked, under half of the loss comes from unresolved V genes, and the rest has no known cause. This sample has 30,000 to 40,000 clones in its table, and about 82% of those were observed once. Roughly 15% of the sample belongs to the ten largest clones. The sequences come from PBMCs, collected around atezolizumab (anti-PD-L1) treatment. The source is an elderly man with urothelial cancer.

The chain carries TRBV7-9 and TRBJ1-4; 9 nucleotides align to TRBD1. V was clipped by 2 bases and J by 8 bases; unmatched bases: 3. Germline assignment: CDR1 SEHNR and CDR2 FQNEAQ (reference sequence). The CDR3 length is 14 residues. CDR3 sequence: CASSLRTGDEKLFF. DNA for the CDR3: TGTGCCAGCAGCTTAAGGACAGGGGACGAAAAACTGTTTTTT.

This clone was picked up a small number of times. This sequence joins TRBV18 and TRBJ1-5; D is unresolved. There are 13 residues in the CDR3. V lost 1 base to trimming and J lost 5 bases, with 6 bases between them. Germline loops: CDR1 KGHSH, CDR2 LQKENI. CDR3 in amino acids: CASSPHGDQPQHF. For the CDR3, the DNA is TGTGCCAGCTCACCACACGGGGATCAGCCCCAGCATTTT.

The chain carries TRBV29-1 and TRBJ2-7; 8 bases line up with TRBD1. CDR3 size: 12 residues. The germline V gene encodes CDR1 SQVTM and CDR2 ANQGSEA. J lost 2 bases, V lost 7 bases, and 4 bases had no gene match. CDR3 in amino acids: CSGAQGAYEQYF. CDR3 bases: TGCAGCGGTGCACAGGGGGCCTACGAGCAGTACTTC.

This chain connects TRBV28 to TRBJ2-7; the match to TRBD1 covers 7 bases. V lost 5 bases and J lost 6; bases outside the gene matches: 10. Germline CDR1 is MDHEN and CDR2 is SYDVKM. The CDR3 length is 14 residues. As DNA, the CDR3 is TGTGCCAGCAGTCGTACGACAGGGTTCTCCGAGCAGTACTTC. This encodes CASSRTTGFSEQYF.

In nucleotides, the CDR3 is TGTGCCAGCGGATTGGACAGCACCGGGGAGCTGTTTTTT. This codes for CASGLDSTGELFF. The V gene is TRBV5-4, the J gene TRBJ2-2, with D possibly TRBD1 on 6 matching bases. V was shortened by 7 bases and J by 4 bases, with 11 bases between the two germline ends. Germline lookup yields CDR1 SGHNT and CDR2 YYREEE (reference sequence). This CDR3 has 13 residues.

The genes are TRBV2 and TRBJ2-5; TRBD2 matches 8 bases. This CDR3 is built from 17 residues. Trimming at V came to 7 bases and at J to 5 bases, leaving 18 bases not matched to a gene. Germline CDR1 reads SNHLY; CDR2 reads FYNNEI. Here the CDR3 DNA reads TGTGCCAGCAAAACCGGGGGGGAGGCGGGAGCTAAGGAGACCCAGTACTTC. This translates into CASKTGGEAGAKETQYF.

The rearrangement links TRBV19 to TRBJ2-7, with TRBD1 as a possible D gene (6 bases). Looked up from germline, CDR1 is LNHDA and CDR2 is SQIVND (reference sequence). There are 13 residues in the CDR3. Trimming pared 6 bases from V and 3 bases from J, leaving 12 bases between. CDR3 DNA: TGTGCCAGTAGGGACAGTGACCGCTACGAGCAGTACTTC. It encodes CASRDSDRYEQYF.

The chain carries TRBV5-1 and TRBJ2-3, with 7 bases identical to TRBD2. The V gene end was trimmed by 0 bases and the J gene end by 2 bases; junction bases not matched to a gene: 6. Germline V gene sequence: CDR1 SGHRS, CDR2 YFSETQ. CDR3 size: 16 residues. The CDR3 coding sequence is TGCGCCAGCAGCTTGGGAGCGGGACCCGACACAGATACGCAGTATTTT. This translates into CASSLGAGPDTDTQYF.